These 28 T cell receptor beta chains share one sample of origin, sequenced in a study of blood T cell repertoires in COVID-19. Produced via immunoSEQ multiplex PCR; TCRdb's table is partial and in-frame only. The repertoire includes some 220,000 clones, 70% to 90% of them detected once, and about 6.3% sits in the top ten. The sequencing sample was made of peripheral blood. Receptors originate from a woman aged 60-75 years with active or convalescent COVID-19.

The J gene is TRBJ2-1, the V gene TRBV5-1, with TRBD2 matching over 11 bases. V shed 3 bases, J shed 1 base, and the junction held 6 bases outside the gene matches. CDR1 SGHRS and CDR2 YFSETQ come from the germline V gene. The CDR3 runs to 17 residues. The CDR3 DNA reads TGCGCCAGCAGCTCGTTAGTAGCGGGAGGGTCCTACAATGAGCAGTTCTTC. This translates into CASSSLVAGGSYNEQFF.

The rearrangement uses TRBV20-1 and TRBJ1-1, with D possibly matching TRBD1 (5 bases). The CDR3 consists of 13 residues. Per the germline V gene, CDR1 is DFQATT and CDR2 is SNEGSKA (reference sequence). Trimming left V 3 bases short and J 3 bases short, with 11 bases between. In DNA form, the CDR3 reads TGCAGTGCTAGTCGGGGGAGGGACACTGAAGCTTTCTTT. It translates to CSASRGRDTEAFF.

The V call is TRBV5-1, the J call TRBJ2-2; tentatively, D is TRBD1 (6 bases). The CDR3 has 15 amino acids. From germline, CDR1 is SGHRS and CDR2 YFSETQ. V was cut by 3 bases and J by 0 bases, with 9 bases left in between. CDR3 sequence: CASSSGTPNTGELFF. The DNA of the CDR3 is TGCGCCAGCAGCTCTGGGACACCGAACACCGGGGAGCTGTTTTTT. The full variable domain, its missing parts supplied by reference TRBV5-1 and TRBJ2-2, is KAGVTQTPRYLIKTRGQQVTLSCSPISGHRSVSWYQQTPGQGLQFLFEYFSETQRNKGNFPGRFSGRQFSNSRSEMNVSTLELGDSALYLCASSSGTPNTGELFFGEGSRLTVL.

This clone was seen once. This chain uses TRBV6-5 with TRBJ2-7; 9 nucleotides match TRBD1. With V trimmed by 6 bases and J by 6 bases, 9 bases remained unmatched. The CDR3 covers 14 residues. The germline V gene encodes CDR1 MNHEY and CDR2 SVGAGI. The CDR3 bases are TGTGCCAGCAGCCGGGGACAGGGTTTTATCGAGCAGTACTTC. It specifies CASSRGQGFIEQYF.

The gene calls are TRBV19 and TRBJ1-1; TRBD1 matches 9 bases. From germline, CDR1 is LNHDA and CDR2 SQIVND (reference sequence). The trim removed 3 bases at V and 11 bases at J, leaving 13 bases unmatched. The CDR3 spans 15 residues. The CDR3 coding sequence is TGTGCCAGTAGTATCCTTCCGGGACAGGGTTGGATGGCTTTCTTT. It encodes CASSILPGQGWMAFF.

This clone showed up just a few times. The CDR3 DNA is TGTGCCAGCAGCTTGAGAAGCCCTAACTATGGCTACACCTTC. This encodes CASSLRSPNYGYTF. The gene calls are TRBV7-8 and TRBJ1-2, with D unclear. The CDR3 has 14 amino acids. CDR1 is SGHVS, CDR2 FQNEAQ, per germline. Trimming took 3 bases from V and 0 from J, leaving 8 bases between them.

The genes are TRBV19 and TRBJ2-3, with D tentatively TRBD2 (6 bases). Trimming removed 2 bases at V and 2 bases at J, with 8 bases between. The germline CDR1 and CDR2 sequences are LNHDA and SQIVND (reference sequence). The CDR3 covers 14 residues. CDR3 amino acids: CASSISRDTDTQYF. Here the CDR3 DNA reads TGTGCCAGTAGTATATCGCGGGACACAGATACGCAGTATTTT.

The genes are TRBV6-5 and TRBJ1-4, with 9 bases identical to TRBD1. CDR3 length: 14 residues. The germline V gene encodes CDR1 MNHEY and CDR2 SVGAGI. Trimming took 6 bases from V and 8 from J; bases not matched to a gene: 7. The CDR3 is CASSKQGAEEKLFF. The CDR3 DNA reads TGTGCCAGCAGCAAACAGGGGGCGGAAGAAAAACTGTTTTTT.

The CDR3 region has the DNA TGTGCCAGCAGCCTTAGGACTAGCGGATACAATGAGCAGTTCTTC. Residues: CASSLRTSGYNEQFF. The chain uses TRBV3-1 (or the pseudogene TRBV3-2) and TRBJ2-1; 10 bases align to TRBD2. CDR1 and CDR2 from the germline V gene are LGHDT and YNNKEL (reference sequence). This CDR3 region has 15 residues. V shed 4 bases and J 4 bases; nucleotides not matched to a gene: 4.

The chain joins TRBV3-1 (or the pseudogene TRBV3-2) to TRBJ1-6; 9 nucleotides line up with TRBD1. The CDR3 runs to 15 residues. CDR1 is LGHDT, CDR2 YNNKEL, per germline (reference sequence). V shed 4 bases and J 9 bases; nucleotides not matched to a gene: 7. The CDR3 DNA is TGTGCCAGCAGCCTTAGGACAGGGGAGCTTTCACCCCTCCACTTT. It yields the protein CASSLRTGELSPLHF.

The chain joins TRBV5-1 to TRBJ2-5; perhaps TRBD2 as D (6 bases). V lost 0 bases, J lost 4 bases, and 13 bases lay in between. The length of the CDR3 is 15 residues. Germline values: CDR1 SGHRS, CDR2 YFSETQ. The CDR3 protein is CASSLAMGGSETQYF. In nucleotides, the CDR3 is TGCGCCAGCAGCTTGGCCATGGGGGGTTCAGAGACCCAGTACTTC.

This clone was counted a few times. The chain combines TRBV6-6 with TRBJ1-5; no clear D gene. V was pared by 6 bases and J by 5 bases, with 11 bases between. The CDR3 totals 13 residues. Germline CDR1 and CDR2: MNHNY and SVGAGI (reference sequence). The chain's CDR3 is CASSRLLYQPQHF. In DNA, the CDR3 is TGTGCCAGCAGCAGACTTCTATATCAGCCCCAGCATTTT.

The chain links TRBV3-1 (or the pseudogene TRBV3-2) to TRBJ1-4; D remains unclear. Germline lookup yields CDR1 LGHDT and CDR2 YNNKEL (reference sequence). The germline V and J ends were trimmed by 11 bases and 3 bases, with 13 bases remaining between them. There are 13 residues in the CDR3. This CDR3 reads CASQAISNEKLFF. Here the CDR3 DNA reads TGTGCCTCCCAGGCGATATCTAATGAAAAACTGTTTTTT.

V usage is TRBV9 and J usage is TRBJ1-1, with D possibly matching TRBD1 (6 bases). In germline, CDR1 is SGDLS, CDR2 YYNGEE. CDR3 length: 15 residues. V was clipped by 4 bases and J by 1 base, with 14 bases between them. The CDR3 protein is CASSFRDNWNTEAFF. DNA of the CDR3: TGTGCCAGCAGCTTCCGGGACAACTGGAACACTGAAGCTTTCTTT.

This chain connects TRBV28 to TRBJ1-1; 8 positions match TRBD1. V lost 4 bases and J lost 0; bases outside the gene matches: 7. Per the germline V gene, CDR1 is MDHEN and CDR2 is SYDVKM. This CDR3 is 16 amino acids long. The CDR3 DNA is TGTGCCAGCAGTTCGGACAGGGTTGAGGTGAACACTGAAGCTTTCTTT. Translated: CASSSDRVEVNTEAFF.

This clone occurred a few times. V and J are TRBV5-4 and TRBJ1-1, with D unresolved. Deletions cut 0 bases from V and 1 base from J, with 7 bases between. Per germline, CDR1 SGHNT and CDR2 YYREEE (reference sequence). This CDR3 comprises 14 residues. CDR3 coding DNA: TGTGCCAGCAGCTTGGAACAGAAGAACACTGAAGCTTTCTTT. Translating it yields CASSLEQKNTEAFF. The entire variable domain, with the rest obtained from reference TRBV5-4 and TRBJ1-1, is as follows: ETGVTQSPTHLIKTRGQQVTLRCSSQSGHNTVSWYQQALGQGPQFIFQYYREEENGRGNFPPRFSGLQFPNYSSELNVNALELDDSALYLCASSLEQKNTEAFFGQGTRLTVV.

The chain uses TRBV6-1 and TRBJ2-7, with D possibly TRBD2 on 6 matching bases. V dropped 3 bases and J dropped 5 bases, with 14 bases sitting between them. Germline V CDR1 and CDR2: MNHNS, SASEGT. The CDR3 totals 14 residues. The CDR3 nucleotides are TGTGCCAGCAGTGAGTACGGGAGTAGCCACGAGCAGTACTTC. It translates to CASSEYGSSHEQYF.

This clone has only one observation. The V call is TRBV7-2, the J call TRBJ1-3; D not resolved. CDR1 is SGHTA, CDR2 FQGNSA, per germline. Deletions cut 5 bases from V and 0 bases from J, with 11 bases between. This CDR3 is 15 amino acids long. CDR3 DNA sequence: TGTGCCAGCAGCCCACAGACCAGCTCTGGAAACACCATATATTTT. Encoded protein: CASSPQTSSGNTIYF.

This clone occurred a few times. The chain links TRBV28 to TRBJ2-2; the D is unclear. Per germline, CDR1 MDHEN and CDR2 SYDVKM. This CDR3 is 12 amino acids long. Trimming shortened V by 4 bases and J by 5 bases, and 5 bases separated the two germline ends. CDR3 bases: TGTGCCAGCAGTTCCGGGACCGGGGAGCTGTTTTTT. Translated: CASSSGTGELFF.

The chain is built from TRBV3-1 (or the pseudogene TRBV3-2) and TRBJ1-1; tentatively, D is TRBD1 (5 bases). CDR3 length: 14 amino acids. Germline loops: CDR1 LGHDT, CDR2 YNNKEL (reference sequence). Trimming left V 1 base short and J 4 bases short, with 10 bases between. The CDR3, as DNA: TGTGCCAGCAGCCAAGGGGGGAGGGGCACTGAAGCTTTCTTT. Amino acid sequence: CASSQGGRGTEAFF.

This chain links TRBV6-2 or TRBV6-3 with TRBJ1-1, with D unclear. Germline CDR1 reads MNHEY; CDR2 reads SVGEGT. V lost 4 bases, J lost 1 base, and 16 bases lay in between. This CDR3 comprises 16 residues. The CDR3: CASSFGSGVRNTEAFF. CDR3 in DNA: TGTGCCAGCAGTTTTGGTTCCGGGGTTCGGAACACTGAAGCTTTCTTT.

At least ten counts were recorded for this clone. CDR3 bases: TGTGCCAGCAGCTTGGGGCAGAATAATTCACCCCTCCACTTT. As protein: CASSLGQNNSPLHF. This chain uses TRBV5-8 with TRBJ1-6, with D hard to call. CDR1 SGHTS and CDR2 YDEGEE come from the germline V gene. Trimming stripped 0 bases from V and 5 bases from J, with 6 bases between. CDR3 length: 14 amino acids.

This chain connects TRBV28 to TRBJ2-1, with 12 bases identical to TRBD2. CDR3 size: 16 residues. Per the germline V gene, CDR1 is MDHEN and CDR2 is SYDVKM. V lost 6 bases to trimming and J lost 2 bases; unmatched junction nucleotides: 5. The CDR3, as DNA: TGTGCCAGCAGGTTCACTAGCGGGGGGACCTACAATGAGCAGTTCTTC. Residues: CASRFTSGGTYNEQFF.

The chain recombines TRBV5-4 with TRBJ2-3; TRBD2 might be the D (6 bases). V lost 4 bases to trimming and J lost 4 bases, with 10 bases between them. The germline CDR1 and CDR2 sequences are SGHNT and YYREEE (reference sequence). The CDR3 is 13 amino acids. CDR3 sequence reads: CASSQAGADTQYF. In DNA form, the CDR3 reads TGTGCCAGCAGCCAAGCGGGCGCAGATACGCAGTATTTT.

This chain uses TRBV6-4 with TRBJ1-2; D remains ambiguous. The germline CDR1 and CDR2 sequences are MRHNA and SNTAGT. CDR3 length: 18 amino acids. The V end lost 0 bases, the J end lost 4 bases, and 21 bases lay between the germline ends. The CDR3 loop reads CASSDSERVPRPSYGYTF. Written as DNA, the CDR3 is TGTGCCAGCAGTGACTCCGAGAGGGTCCCCCGACCGAGCTATGGCTACACCTTC.

The chain carries TRBV28 and TRBJ1-1, with D possibly TRBD1 on 5 matching bases. The CDR3 is 14 amino acids. The ends were cut back, 7 bases at V and 0 bases at J, with 12 bases in the middle. Germline assignment: CDR1 MDHEN and CDR2 SYDVKM. The CDR3 protein is CASTRDSMNTEAFF. CDR3 nucleotides: TGTGCCAGCACCCGCGACAGCATGAACACTGAAGCTTTCTTT.

The chain couples TRBV7-9 to TRBJ2-5, with 8 positions matching TRBD2. Germline values: CDR1 SEHNR, CDR2 FQNEAQ (reference sequence). The CDR3 runs 14 residues. The V gene end was trimmed by 7 bases and the J gene end by 5 bases; junction bases not matched to a gene: 9. CDR3 sequence: CASTLAGLAETQYF. The CDR3 DNA sequence: TGTGCCAGCACCCTAGCCGGACTAGCTGAGACCCAGTACTTC. Drawing the rest from reference TRBV7-9 and TRBJ2-5, the complete variable domain is DTGVSQNPRHKITKRGQNVTFRCDPISEHNRLYWYRQTLGQGPEFLTYFQNEAQLEKSRLLSDRFSAERPKGSFSTLEIQRTEQGDSAMYLCASTLAGLAETQYFGPGTRLLVL.

This chain connects TRBV7-9 to TRBJ1-5, with D uncertain. In germline, CDR1 is SEHNR, CDR2 FQNEAQ (reference sequence). CDR3 length: 12 residues. Trimming left V 4 bases short and J 11 bases short, with 12 bases between. This CDR3 is CASSSNPRTQHF. CDR3 in DNA: TGTGCCAGCAGCTCTAACCCCAGGACCCAGCATTTT.